These 28 T cell receptor beta chains came from one sample sequenced in a study of CD8+ T cells in alopecia areata. The sequencing template was cDNA reverse transcribed from extracted RNA. The table came from immunoSEQ multiplex PCR; TCRdb's copy has only in-frame clones and leaves some out. The profile covers roughly 280,000 clones, with around three fifths appearing a single time and roughly 0.88% taken by the ten largest. Sample treatment: oral pan-JAK inhibitor, 5-10 mg twice daily. Sequencing used CD4+ T cells sorted from blood, obtained at week 52, from a patient treated with tofacitinib. All receptors come from a human donor with alopecia areata.

About this clone: This CDR3 is also generated by other DNA sequences in the sample. This chain joins TRBV30 and TRBJ2-3; D gene unclear. V lost 2 bases, J lost 3 bases, and 6 bases lay in between. The length of the CDR3 is 12 residues. The germline V gene encodes CDR1 GTSNPN and CDR2 SVGIG (reference sequence). CDR3 in amino acids: CAWSPTTDTQYF. The CDR3, as DNA: TGTGCCTGGAGTCCGACTACAGATACGCAGTATTTT.

This chain links TRBV6-1 with TRBJ1-1, with D perhaps matching TRBD1 (6 bases). This CDR3 is 14 amino acids long. Trimming removed 7 bases from V and 3 bases from J, with 15 bases in between. The V gene's germline CDR1 is MNHNS and CDR2 SASEGT. CDR3 residues: CASTRDNTDTEAFF. CDR3 DNA sequence: TGTGCCAGCACCCGGGACAATACCGACACTGAAGCTTTCTTT.

The chain uses TRBV30 and TRBJ2-2; D gene uncertain. V gave up 3 bases and J gave up 5 bases, with 7 bases separating them. Germline-derived CDR1 and CDR2 are GTSNPN and SVGIG (reference sequence). The CDR3 runs to 12 residues. Here the CDR3 reads CAWRRLTGELFF. In DNA form, the CDR3 reads TGTGCCTGGAGAAGACTGACCGGGGAGCTGTTTTTT.

This clone was observed once. The chain recombines TRBV2 with TRBJ1-5, with D perhaps matching TRBD1 (6 bases). The germline V gene has CDR1 SNHLY and CDR2 FYNNEI. The CDR3 extends over 14 amino acids. The V gene lost 9 bases and the J gene lost 1 base, with 13 bases spanning the gap. Here the CDR3 DNA reads TGTGCCAGAGGGGGAGGGTCGAGCAATCAGCCCCAGCATTTT. It is translated as CARGGGSSNQPQHF. Variable domain in full (rest from reference TRBV2 and TRBJ1-5): EPEVTQTPSHQVTQMGQEVILRCVPISNHLYFYWYRQILGQKVEFLVSFYNNEISEKSEIFDDQFSVERPDGSNFTLKIRSTKLEDSAMYFCARGGGSSNQPQHFGDGTRLSIL.

The V call is TRBV7-2, the J call TRBJ1-6; D ambiguous. This CDR3 has 14 residues. Trimming shortened V by 6 bases and J by 8 bases, and 14 bases separated the two germline ends. CDR1 is SGHTA, CDR2 FQGNSA, per germline. The CDR3 DNA sequence: TGTGCCAGCAGTTCTCGGATCATTCATTCACCCCTCCACTTT. Translated: CASSSRIIHSPLHF. Based on the CDR3 plus reference TRBV7-2 and TRBJ1-6, the full variable domain is GAGVSQSPSNKVTEKGKDVELRCDPISGHTALYWYRQSLGQGLEFLIYFQGNSAPDKSGLPSDRFSAERTGGSVSTLTIQRTQQEDSAVYLCASSSRIIHSPLHFGNGTRLTVT.

The V and J genes are TRBV5-1 and TRBJ2-5, with TRBD1 matching 10 bases. The V gene end was trimmed by 5 bases and the J gene end by 3 bases; junction bases not matched to a gene: 10. This CDR3 is 16 amino acids long. Germline assignment: CDR1 SGHRS and CDR2 YFSETQ. The CDR3 DNA reads as TGCGCCAGCAGTCACCTGGGACAGGGGCGGGAAGAGACCCAGTACTTC. It translates to CASSHLGQGREETQYF.

This clone occurred a few times. The J gene is TRBJ2-6, the V gene TRBV29-1; possibly TRBD1 for D (6 bases). This CDR3 contains 17 residues. V was pared by 0 bases and J by 2 bases, with 14 bases between. Per germline, CDR1 SQVTM and CDR2 ANQGSEA. The CDR3: CSVEEKQGLAGANVLTF. CDR3 nucleotide sequence: TGCAGCGTTGAAGAGAAACAGGGTCTAGCTGGGGCCAACGTCCTGACTTTC.

Concerning this clone: Distinct nucleotide sequences in the sample also encode this CDR3. The CDR3 coding sequence is TGCAGCGTGCTGGGGGGCGATACGCAGTATTTT. Its translation: CSVLGGDTQYF. V is TRBV29-1 and J is TRBJ2-3; possibly TRBD1 or TRBD2 for D (6 bases each). The germline V and J ends were trimmed by 6 bases and 6 bases, with 10 bases remaining between them. Germline-derived CDR1 and CDR2 are SQVTM and ANQGSEA. This CDR3 contains 11 residues.

The chain employs TRBV6-5 and TRBJ2-7; D uncertain. From germline, CDR1 is MNHEY and CDR2 SVGAGI. Between the trimmed V and J ends, which lost 2 bases and 4 bases, there was a span of 6 bases. There are 12 residues in the CDR3. The CDR3 nucleotides are TGTGCCAGCAGTTACCCTTTGTACGAGCAGTACTTC. Its protein is CASSYPLYEQYF.

The rearrangement links TRBV10-3 to TRBJ2-3; 7 nucleotides align to TRBD1. The CDR3 runs 14 residues. The junction had 5 bases not matched to a gene; V was cut back by 6 bases and J by 2 bases. Germline CDR1 reads ENHRY; CDR2 reads SYGVKD. The CDR3 region has the DNA TGTGCCATCAGGACGGGACAGTTCACAGATACGCAGTATTTT. Translation gives CAIRTGQFTDTQYF.

V is TRBV7-2 and J is TRBJ2-3; TRBD2 is a possible D gene (6 bases). The CDR3 runs 15 residues. V was pared by 3 bases and J by 1 base, with 11 bases between. The germline V gene encodes CDR1 SGHTA and CDR2 FQGNSA. As DNA, the CDR3 is TGTGCCAGCAGCTTCAGGCGGGGCGGCACAGATACGCAGTATTTT. It codes for CASSFRRGGTDTQYF. The whole variable domain, remainder taken from reference TRBV7-2 and TRBJ2-3, is GAGVSQSPSNKVTEKGKDVELRCDPISGHTALYWYRQSLGQGLEFLIYFQGNSAPDKSGLPSDRFSAERTGGSVSTLTIQRTQQEDSAVYLCASSFRRGGTDTQYFGPGTRLTVL.

This clone was recorded a few times. V and J are TRBV11-2 and TRBJ2-2, with D unclear. V was pared by 3 bases and J by 6 bases, with 2 bases between. This CDR3 is built from 11 residues. Germline values: CDR1 SGHAT, CDR2 FQNNGV. DNA for the CDR3: TGTGCCAGCAGCTTGTCCGGGGAGCTGTTTTTT. Translation gives CASSLSGELFF.

Written as DNA, the CDR3 is TGTGCCACCAGCAGAGGACAGCCAAGCACAGATACGCAGTATTTT. This codes for CATSRGQPSTDTQYF. This rearrangement joins TRBV15 to TRBJ2-3; D is possibly TRBD1 (5 bases). With 1 base removed from V and 0 bases from J, the gap between germline ends came to 8 bases. The CDR3 extends over 15 amino acids. Germline CDR1 is LNHNV and CDR2 is YYDKDF (reference sequence).

CDR3 residues: CASSPRPDNEQFF. In DNA form, the CDR3 reads TGTGCCAGCAGCCCCCGCCCGGACAATGAGCAGTTCTTC. J is TRBJ2-1 and V is TRBV9; D not resolved. The CDR3 contains 13 residues. Trimming removed 4 bases from V and 5 bases from J, with 10 bases in between. Germline V gene data show CDR1 as SGDLS and CDR2 as YYNGEE.

The chain is built from TRBV2 and TRBJ1-2; D ambiguous. Germline V lookup: CDR1 SNHLY, CDR2 FYNNEI. The CDR3 runs 13 residues. The V end lost 4 bases, the J end lost 0 bases, and 6 bases lay between the germline ends. DNA for the CDR3: TGTGCCAGCAGTGTTCGGCCTAACTATGGCTACACCTTC. This gives the protein CASSVRPNYGYTF.

The chain links TRBV6-6 to TRBJ1-5; D call uncertain. The germline CDR1 and CDR2 sequences are MNHNY and SVGAGI (reference sequence). This CDR3 contains 13 residues. With 7 bases removed from V and 2 bases from J, the gap between germline ends came to 9 bases. For the CDR3, the DNA is TGTGCCAGCACTGAAAGGGGCAATCAGCCCCAGCATTTT. As protein: CASTERGNQPQHF.

This clone was recorded once. CDR3 loop: CASSLDVTAMYNEQFF. The DNA for the CDR3 is TGCGCCAGCAGCTTGGATGTGACAGCCATGTACAATGAGCAGTTCTTC. The J gene is TRBJ2-1, the V gene TRBV5-1; possibly TRBD1 for D (5 bases). The germline V gene encodes CDR1 SGHRS and CDR2 YFSETQ. CDR3 length: 16 amino acids. V lost 0 bases and J lost 4, with 14 bases in between. The full variable domain, its missing parts supplied by reference TRBV5-1 and TRBJ2-1, is KAGVTQTPRYLIKTRGQQVTLSCSPISGHRSVSWYQQTPGQGLQFLFEYFSETQRNKGNFPGRFSGRQFSNSRSEMNVSTLELGDSALYLCASSLDVTAMYNEQFFGPGTRLTVL.

The chain couples TRBV2 to TRBJ2-7; no clear D gene. The length of the CDR3 is 14 residues. Trimming cost V 7 bases and J 0 bases, with 13 bases left between them. The germline gives CDR1 SNHLY, CDR2 FYNNEI. The CDR3 nucleotides read TGTGCCAGCACCCCGGTTAGGAGCTCCTACGAGCAGTACTTC. Amino acids: CASTPVRSSYEQYF.

The rearrangement joins TRBV2 to TRBJ1-1, with 7 bases that match TRBD1. The V and J ends lost 6 bases and 7 bases, in that order; junction bases with no gene match: 5. The CDR3 covers 12 residues. Germline V gene lookup returns CDR1 SNHLY and CDR2 FYNNEI. The CDR3 region is CASSATGIEAFF. CDR3 coding DNA: TGTGCCAGCAGCGCGACAGGGATTGAAGCTTTCTTT.

This chain connects TRBV6-1 to TRBJ2-2; D gene uncertain. V lost 7 bases and J lost 5, with 14 bases in between. Germline V gene lookup returns CDR1 MNHNS and CDR2 SASEGT. This CDR3 contains 14 residues. The DNA of the CDR3 is TGTGCCAGCAAAGGAACCCTCGGGACCGGGGAGCTGTTTTTT. Protein: CASKGTLGTGELFF.

The rearrangement uses TRBV29-1 and TRBJ2-3, with a weak D call TRBD2 (5 bases). CDR1 is SQVTM and CDR2 is ANQGSEA in the germline V gene. The CDR3 runs 15 residues. Trimming shortened V by 6 bases and J by 1 base, and 17 bases separated the two germline ends. CDR3 bases: TGCAGCGTCCGCCGGGATACCCGTGGCACAGATACGCAGTATTTT. Residues: CSVRRDTRGTDTQYF.

This clone is a singleton in its sample. The V call is TRBV6-5, the J call TRBJ1-2; 8 bases agree with TRBD1. CDR3 length: 15 amino acids. Germline V gene data show CDR1 as MNHEY and CDR2 as SVGAGI. After removal of 2 bases from V and 2 bases from J, the junction contained 4 bases not matched to a gene. In nucleotides, the CDR3 is TGTGCCAGCAGTTACACCGGGACAGGAAACTATGGCTACACCTTC. Encoded protein: CASSYTGTGNYGYTF.

This chain connects TRBV7-2 to TRBJ1-4; D not resolved. Germline V gene lookup returns CDR1 SGHTA and CDR2 FQGNSA. V was trimmed by 3 bases and J by 0 bases, leaving 8 bases between them. The CDR3 extends over 15 amino acids. This chain's CDR3 is CASSLTFATNEKLFF. The DNA of the CDR3 is TGTGCCAGCAGCTTGACCTTCGCAACTAATGAAAAACTGTTTTTT.

This clone occurred many times. The rearrangement uses TRBV5-6 and TRBJ1-2; 7 nucleotides align to TRBD1. Germline CDR1 is SGHDT and CDR2 is YYEEEE. The trim removed 4 bases at V and 7 bases at J, leaving 13 bases unmatched. The length of the CDR3 is 15 residues. CDR3 sequence (DNA): TGTGCCAGCAGCCCAGGGACAGCGATAGTTGCTGGCTACACCTTC. As protein: CASSPGTAIVAGYTF.

V gene TRBV6-5 combines with J gene TRBJ2-5; TRBD2 might be the D (6 bases). The CDR3 contains 15 residues. Trimming left V 2 bases short and J 5 bases short, with 15 bases between. Per the germline V gene, CDR1 is MNHEY and CDR2 is SVGAGI. The CDR3 is CASSYGGGSQETQYF. The CDR3 DNA follows: TGTGCCAGCAGTTACGGTGGGGGGTCACAGGAGACCCAGTACTTC.

V gene TRBV7-9 combines with J gene TRBJ2-5, with D unclear. V lost 1 base and J 3 bases, leaving 6 bases between the germline ends. The germline gives CDR1 SEHNR, CDR2 FQNEAQ (reference sequence). This CDR3 comprises 13 residues. CDR3 coding DNA: TGTGCCAGCAGCTTAGTGGAAAAAGAGACCCAGTACTTC. Translating it yields CASSLVEKETQYF.

The chain recombines TRBV21-1 with TRBJ2-5; the table's TRBD1 call for D was not verified on the DNA. TRBV21-1 is given as a pseudogene. The CDR3 length is 16 residues. Here the CDR3 DNA reads TGTGCCAGCAGCAAAATTAGGGCAGGGGGACAAGAGACCCAGTACTTC. This encodes CASSKIRAGGQETQYF.

For this clone: Other DNA sequences in this sample translate to the same CDR3. This chain links TRBV7-3 with TRBJ1-1; tentatively, D is TRBD1 (5 bases). Per the germline V gene, CDR1 is SGHTA and CDR2 is FQGTGA. The length of the CDR3 is 13 residues. V lost 4 bases and J 4 bases, leaving 10 bases between the germline ends. The CDR3 loop reads CASSSRGGTEAFF. In DNA, the CDR3 is TGTGCCAGCAGCTCCCGCGGGGGCACTGAAGCTTTCTTT. The full variable domain, rest sourced from reference TRBV7-3 and TRBJ1-1, is GAGVSQTPSNKVTEKGKYVELRCDPISGHTALYWYRQSLGQGPEFLIYFQGTGAADDSGLPNDRFFAVRPEGSVSTLKIQRTERGDSAVYLCASSSRGGTEAFFGQGTRLTVV.